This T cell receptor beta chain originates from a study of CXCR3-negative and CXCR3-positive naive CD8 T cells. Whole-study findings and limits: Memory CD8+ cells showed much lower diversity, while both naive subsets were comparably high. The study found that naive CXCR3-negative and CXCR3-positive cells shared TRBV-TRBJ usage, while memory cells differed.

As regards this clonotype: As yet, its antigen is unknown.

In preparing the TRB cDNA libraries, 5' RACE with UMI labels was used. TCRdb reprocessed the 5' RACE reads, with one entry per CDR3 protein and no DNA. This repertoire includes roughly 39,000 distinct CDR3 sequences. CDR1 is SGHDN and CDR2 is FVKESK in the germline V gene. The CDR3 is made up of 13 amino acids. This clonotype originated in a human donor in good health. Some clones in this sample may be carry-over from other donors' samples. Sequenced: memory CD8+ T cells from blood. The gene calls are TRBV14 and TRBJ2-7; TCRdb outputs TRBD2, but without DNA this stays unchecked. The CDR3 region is CASSDGPLDEQYF.